This T cell receptor (beta chain) was documented in a study of vaccination effects on CD4 cells after COVID-19. A remark on this clone: As yet, its antigen is unknown.

Before any sequencing was done, the ViraFEST assay used viral peptide pools to expand antigen-specific CD4+ T cells. Following culture for roughly 10 days, CD4+ T cells were isolated. Between March and December 2020, the person had a SARS-CoV-2 infection that PCR confirmed. J was trimmed by 8 bases and V by 1 base; bases with no gene match: 13. This CDR3 has 17 amino acids. The germline CDR1 and CDR2 sequences are SGHVS and FQNEAQ. Study-wide results and limits: Vaccine- and infection-induced clones showed marked clonal contraction late following vaccination.

The protocol was immunoSEQ multiplex PCR, while the TCRdb copy is restricted to in-frame clones and leaves out a portion. The table shows approximately 33,000 clones, with approximately 78% occurring only once. The specimen comprised CD4+ T cells from PBMCs cultured with HCoV-NL63 spike peptides, sampled before COVID-19 vaccination. The chain carries TRBV7-8 and TRBJ2-4; 8 bases line up with TRBD2. This clonotype was obtained from a human donor who had a prior SARS-CoV-2 infection. CDR3 bases: TGTGCCAGCAGCTTAGGTTCAAGGGGGACTAGGGGGTACATTCAGTACTTC. Its translation: CASSLGSRGTRGYIQYF.